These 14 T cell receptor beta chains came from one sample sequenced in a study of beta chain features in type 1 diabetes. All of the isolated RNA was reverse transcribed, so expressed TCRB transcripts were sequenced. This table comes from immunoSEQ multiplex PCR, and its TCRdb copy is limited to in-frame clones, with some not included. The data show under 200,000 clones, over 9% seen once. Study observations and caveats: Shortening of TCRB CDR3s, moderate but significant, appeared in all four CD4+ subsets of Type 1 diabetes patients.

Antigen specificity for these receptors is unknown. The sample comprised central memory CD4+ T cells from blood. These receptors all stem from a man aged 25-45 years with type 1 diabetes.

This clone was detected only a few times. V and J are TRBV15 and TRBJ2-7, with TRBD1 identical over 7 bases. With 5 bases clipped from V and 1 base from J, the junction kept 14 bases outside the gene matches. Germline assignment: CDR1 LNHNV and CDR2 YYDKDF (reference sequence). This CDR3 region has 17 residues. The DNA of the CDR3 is TGTGCCACCAGCGCCTTGATCCGGGACAGATTATCCTACGAGCAGTACTTC. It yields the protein CATSALIRDRLSYEQYF. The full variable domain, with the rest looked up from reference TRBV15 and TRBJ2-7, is DAMVIQNPRYQVTQFGKPVTLSCSQTLNHNVMYWYQQKSSQAPKLLFHYYDKDFNNEADTPDNFQSRRPNTSFCFLDIRSPGLGDTAMYLCATSALIRDRLSYEQYFGPGTRLTVT.

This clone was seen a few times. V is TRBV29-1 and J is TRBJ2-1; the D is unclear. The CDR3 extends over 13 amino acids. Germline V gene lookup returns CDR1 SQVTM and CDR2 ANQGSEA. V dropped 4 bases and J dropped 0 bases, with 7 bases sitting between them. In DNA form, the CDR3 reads TGCAGCGTTGCCACAAGCTCCTACAATGAGCAGTTCTTC. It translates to CSVATSSYNEQFF.

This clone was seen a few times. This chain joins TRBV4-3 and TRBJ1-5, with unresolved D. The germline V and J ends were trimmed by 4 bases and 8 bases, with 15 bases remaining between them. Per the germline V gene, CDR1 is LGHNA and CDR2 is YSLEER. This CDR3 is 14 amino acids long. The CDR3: CASSPERGFKPQHF. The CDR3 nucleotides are TGCGCCAGCAGCCCAGAGAGAGGGTTCAAGCCCCAGCATTTT.

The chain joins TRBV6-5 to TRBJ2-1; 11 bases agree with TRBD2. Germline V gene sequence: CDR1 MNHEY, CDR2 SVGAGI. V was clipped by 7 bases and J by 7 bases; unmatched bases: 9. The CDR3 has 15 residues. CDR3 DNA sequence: TGTGCCAGCACGGGTCTACTAGCGGGGGCGAATGAGCAGTTCTTC. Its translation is CASTGLLAGANEQFF.

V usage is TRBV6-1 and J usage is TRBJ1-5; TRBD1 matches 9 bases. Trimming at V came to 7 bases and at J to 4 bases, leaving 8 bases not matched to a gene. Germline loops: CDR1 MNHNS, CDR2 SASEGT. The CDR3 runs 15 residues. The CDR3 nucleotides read TGTGCCAGCACCTTAGACAGGGGGATAAATCAGCCCCAGCATTTT. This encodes CASTLDRGINQPQHF.

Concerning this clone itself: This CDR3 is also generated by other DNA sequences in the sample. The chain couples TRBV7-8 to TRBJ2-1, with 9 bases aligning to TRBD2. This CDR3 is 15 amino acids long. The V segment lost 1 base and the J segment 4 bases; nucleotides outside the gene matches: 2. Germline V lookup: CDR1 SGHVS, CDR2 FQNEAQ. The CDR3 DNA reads TGTGCCAGCAGCTTAGGACTAGCGGATTACAATGAGCAGTTCTTC. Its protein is CASSLGLADYNEQFF.

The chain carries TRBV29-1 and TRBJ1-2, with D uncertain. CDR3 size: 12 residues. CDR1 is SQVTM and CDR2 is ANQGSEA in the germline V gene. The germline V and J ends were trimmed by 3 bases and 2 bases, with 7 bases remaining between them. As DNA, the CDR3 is TGCAGCGTTGAGTGGCAGAACTATGGCTACACCTTC. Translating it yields CSVEWQNYGYTF. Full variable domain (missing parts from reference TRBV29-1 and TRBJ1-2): SAVISQKPSRDICQRGTSLTIQCQVDSQVTMMFWYRQQPGQSLTLIATANQGSEATYESGFVIDKFPISRPNLTFSTLTVSNMSPEDSSIYLCSVEWQNYGYTFGSGTRLTVV.

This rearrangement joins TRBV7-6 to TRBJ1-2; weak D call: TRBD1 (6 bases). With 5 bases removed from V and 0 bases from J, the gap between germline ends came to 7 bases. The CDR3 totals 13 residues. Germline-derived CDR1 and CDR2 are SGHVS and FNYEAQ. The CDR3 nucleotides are TGTGCCAGCAGCCGACAGGCTAACTATGGCTACACCTTC. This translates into CASSRQANYGYTF.

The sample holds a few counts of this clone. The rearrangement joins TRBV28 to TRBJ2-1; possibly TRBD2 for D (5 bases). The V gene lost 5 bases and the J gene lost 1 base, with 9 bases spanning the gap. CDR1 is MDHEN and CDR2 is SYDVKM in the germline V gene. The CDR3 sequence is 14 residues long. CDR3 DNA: TGTGCCAGCAGTCCCAGCGGATCCTACAATGAGCAGTTCTTC. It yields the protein CASSPSGSYNEQFF.

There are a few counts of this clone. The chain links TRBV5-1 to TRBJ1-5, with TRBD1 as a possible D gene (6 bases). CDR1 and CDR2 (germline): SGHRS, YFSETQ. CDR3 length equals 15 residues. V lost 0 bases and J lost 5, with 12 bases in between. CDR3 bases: TGCGCCAGCAGCTTGGATGGGGACAACTATCAGCCCCAGCATTTT. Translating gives CASSLDGDNYQPQHF.

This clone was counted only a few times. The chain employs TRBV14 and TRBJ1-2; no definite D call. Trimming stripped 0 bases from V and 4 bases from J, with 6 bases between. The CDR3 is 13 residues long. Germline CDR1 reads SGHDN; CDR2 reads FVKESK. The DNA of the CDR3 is TGTGCCAGCAGCCAAGATCACAGCTATGGCTACACCTTC. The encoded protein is CASSQDHSYGYTF.

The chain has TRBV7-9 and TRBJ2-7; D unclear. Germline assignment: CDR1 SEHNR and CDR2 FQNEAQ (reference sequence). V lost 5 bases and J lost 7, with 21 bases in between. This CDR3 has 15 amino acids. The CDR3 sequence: CASSPSRSLNGEQYF. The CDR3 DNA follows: TGTGCCAGCAGCCCGAGTCGGAGCCTTAATGGGGAGCAGTACTTC.

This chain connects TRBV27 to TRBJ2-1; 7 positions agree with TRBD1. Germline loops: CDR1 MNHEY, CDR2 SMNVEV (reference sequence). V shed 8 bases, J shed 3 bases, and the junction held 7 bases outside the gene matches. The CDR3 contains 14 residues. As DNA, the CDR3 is TGTGCCAGCTTCCGGGACAGCCTCTACAATGAGCAGTTCTTC. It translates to CASFRDSLYNEQFF.

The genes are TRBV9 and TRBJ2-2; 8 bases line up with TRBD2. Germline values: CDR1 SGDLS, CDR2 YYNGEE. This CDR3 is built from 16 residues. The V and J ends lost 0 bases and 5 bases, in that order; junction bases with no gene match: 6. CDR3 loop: CASSVVPAGGTGELFF. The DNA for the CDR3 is TGTGCCAGCAGCGTAGTGCCTGCGGGAGGTACCGGGGAGCTGTTTTTT.